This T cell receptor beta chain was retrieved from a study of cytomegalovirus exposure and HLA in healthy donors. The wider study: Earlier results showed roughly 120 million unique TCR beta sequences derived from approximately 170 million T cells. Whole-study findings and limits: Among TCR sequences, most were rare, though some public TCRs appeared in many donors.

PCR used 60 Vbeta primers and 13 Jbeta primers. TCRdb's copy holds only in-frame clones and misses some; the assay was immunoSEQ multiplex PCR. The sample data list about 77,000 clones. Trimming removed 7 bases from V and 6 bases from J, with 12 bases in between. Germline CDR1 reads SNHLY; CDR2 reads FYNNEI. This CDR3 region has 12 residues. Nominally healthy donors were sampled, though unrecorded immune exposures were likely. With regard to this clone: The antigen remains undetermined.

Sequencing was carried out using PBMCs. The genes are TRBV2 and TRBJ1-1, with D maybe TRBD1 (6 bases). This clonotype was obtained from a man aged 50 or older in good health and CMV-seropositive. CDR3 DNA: TGTGCCAGCAAACCGGACAGCCCTGAAGCTTTCTTT. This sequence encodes CASKPDSPEAFF. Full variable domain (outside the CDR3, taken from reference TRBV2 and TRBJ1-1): EPEVTQTPSHQVTQMGQEVILRCVPISNHLYFYWYRQILGQKVEFLVSFYNNEISEKSEIFDDQFSVERPDGSNFTLKIRSTKLEDSAMYFCASKPDSPEAFFGQGTRLTVV.